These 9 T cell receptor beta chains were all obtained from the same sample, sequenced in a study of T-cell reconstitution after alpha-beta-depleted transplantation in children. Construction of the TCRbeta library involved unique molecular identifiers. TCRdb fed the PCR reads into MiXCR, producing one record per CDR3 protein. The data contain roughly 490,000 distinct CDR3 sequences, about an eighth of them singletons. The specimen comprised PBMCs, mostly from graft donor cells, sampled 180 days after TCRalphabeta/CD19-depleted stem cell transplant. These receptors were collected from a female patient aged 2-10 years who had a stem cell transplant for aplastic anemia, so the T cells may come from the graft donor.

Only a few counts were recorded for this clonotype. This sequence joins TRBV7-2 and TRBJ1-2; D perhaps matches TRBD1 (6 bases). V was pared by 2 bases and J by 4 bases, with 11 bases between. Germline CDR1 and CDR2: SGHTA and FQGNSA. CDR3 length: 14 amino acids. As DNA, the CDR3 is TGTGCCAGCAGCTTATCGACAGGTCTCTATGGCTACACCTTC. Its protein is CASSLSTGLYGYTF.

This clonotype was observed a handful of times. The CDR3 DNA is TGCAGTGCTAGGCGGACTAGCGGGGTATACAATGAGCAGTTCTTC. The encoded protein is CSARRTSGVYNEQFF. The V and J genes are TRBV20-1 and TRBJ2-1, with 12 bases fitting TRBD2. Germline CDR1 and CDR2: DFQATT and SNEGSKA (reference sequence). This CDR3 is 15 amino acids long. V lost 3 bases and J lost 4; bases outside the gene matches: 4.

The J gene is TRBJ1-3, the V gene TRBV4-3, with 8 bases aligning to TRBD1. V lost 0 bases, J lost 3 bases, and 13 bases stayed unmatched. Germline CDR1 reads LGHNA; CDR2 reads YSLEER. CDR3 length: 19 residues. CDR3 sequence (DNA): TGCGCCAGCAGCCAAGATCCCCATCAGGGGGCGAGATATGGAAACACCATATATTTT. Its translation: CASSQDPHQGARYGNTIYF.

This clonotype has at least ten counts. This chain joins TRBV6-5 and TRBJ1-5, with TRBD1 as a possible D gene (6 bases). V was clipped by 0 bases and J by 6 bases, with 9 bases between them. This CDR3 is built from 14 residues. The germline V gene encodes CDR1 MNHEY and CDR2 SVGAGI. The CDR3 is CASSYSWGAQPQHF. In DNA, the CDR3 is TGTGCCAGCAGTTACTCGTGGGGGGCTCAGCCCCAGCATTTT.

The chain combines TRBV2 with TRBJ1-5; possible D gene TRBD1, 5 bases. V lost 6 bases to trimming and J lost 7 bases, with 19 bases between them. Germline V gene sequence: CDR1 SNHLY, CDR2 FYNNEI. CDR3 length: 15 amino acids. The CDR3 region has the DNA TGTGCCAGCAGGCTGCGGGACTCCCAAGGGCAGCCCCAGCATTTT. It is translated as CASRLRDSQGQPQHF. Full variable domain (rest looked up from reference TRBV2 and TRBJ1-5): EPEVTQTPSHQVTQMGQEVILRCVPISNHLYFYWYRQILGQKVEFLVSFYNNEISEKSEIFDDQFSVERPDGSNFTLKIRSTKLEDSAMYFCASRLRDSQGQPQHFGDGTRLSIL.

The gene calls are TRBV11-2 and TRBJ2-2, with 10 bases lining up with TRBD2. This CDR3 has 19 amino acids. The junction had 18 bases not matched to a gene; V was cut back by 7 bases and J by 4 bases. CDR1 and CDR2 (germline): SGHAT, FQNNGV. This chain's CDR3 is CASNQRWASGSVGTGELFF. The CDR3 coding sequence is TGTGCCAGCAACCAAAGGTGGGCTAGCGGGAGCGTTGGCACCGGGGAGCTGTTTTTT.

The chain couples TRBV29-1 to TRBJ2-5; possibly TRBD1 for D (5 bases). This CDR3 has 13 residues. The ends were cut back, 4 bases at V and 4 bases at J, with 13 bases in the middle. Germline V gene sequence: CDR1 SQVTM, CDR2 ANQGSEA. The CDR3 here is CSVARTRRETQYF. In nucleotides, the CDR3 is TGCAGCGTTGCCCGGACAAGAAGAGAGACCCAGTACTTC.

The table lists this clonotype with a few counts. The CDR3 spells CAIRGTGNIQYF. Written as DNA, the CDR3 is TGTGCCATCAGGGGGACAGGGAACATTCAGTACTTC. The V call is TRBV10-3, the J call TRBJ2-4; TRBD1 aligns across 9 bases. After removal of 6 bases from V and 7 bases from J, the junction contained 1 base not matched to a gene. This CDR3 has 12 amino acids. Germline assignment: CDR1 ENHRY and CDR2 SYGVKD.

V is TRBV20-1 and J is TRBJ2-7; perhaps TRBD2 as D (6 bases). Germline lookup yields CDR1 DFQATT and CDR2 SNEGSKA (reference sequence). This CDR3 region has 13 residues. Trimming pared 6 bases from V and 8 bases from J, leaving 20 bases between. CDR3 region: CSAKPGLDQKQYF. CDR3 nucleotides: TGCAGTGCGAAGCCGGGACTGGATCAAAAGCAGTACTTC.